The following is a T cell receptor (beta chain) sequence with its context. Only a few counts were recorded for this clonotype. Its antigen is currently not known. No much larger clone exists at a distance of one base, and base qualities are not known. The source of the sample is a study of identical twins (TCRdb year 2016). For the study in its entirety: The study deep-sequenced TCR alpha and beta repertoires from monozygotic twins, unrelated adults of various ages and cord blood to test whether fetal clonotypes persist. Replicate twin experiments were performed at different times using different library preparation protocols to rule out contamination. Study-wide conclusions, independent of this receptor: Compared with coincidental sharing between unrelated individuals, out-of-frame TCR alpha sequences shared between twins showed an excess of sequences with low generation probability. Invariant T cells such as MAIT and iNKT could partly confound zero-insertion analyses, though diverse VJ usage argued against this for most clonotypes. Fewer insertions were carried by abundant cord blood beta clonotypes, a similar but weaker trend appeared in young adult naive repertoires, and no such trend appeared in memory repertoires. In beta out-of-frame sequences, excess twin sharing was weaker, because having fewer shared sequences lowered the signal-to-noise ratio. Conclusions relied on cross-sectional statistical analysis, since the same donors could not be followed over many years. Out-of-frame TCR alpha sharing in monozygotic twins was systematically underestimated by recombination models, whereas sharing between unrelated individuals was in agreement with the recombination models.

The receptor library was made with 5' RACE. This sample was sequenced with an Illumina HiSeq 2000. A universal primer binding site was added through template switching, and the final cDNA carried a unique molecular identifier so that TCR cDNA molecules could be counted accurately. Specific primers in the conserved constant-segment region were used to synthesize first-strand cDNA for TCR alpha and beta chains. To control for contamination, every cDNA library carried two barcodes: a SMART-Mk sample barcode plus Illumina barcodes. Two successive PCR steps introduced TruSeq adapter sequences along with Illumina sample barcodes. The TCR alpha and beta cDNA libraries were sequenced on the Illumina HiSeq platform using custom primers. In the source study's methods: Raw reads were processed with MiGEC to extract unique molecular identifiers, and MiXCR was used to determine CDR3 positions. For each individual, recombination models were inferred using an EM algorithm with the repgenHMM and IGoR tools. The tcR package in R was used for shared clonotype analysis, with sharing normalized by the product of cloneset sizes. Out-of-frame nonproductive sequences were analyzed to study raw recombination free of thymic and clonal selection effects. TCRdb's own reprocessing of the public reads used fastp at Q25 and MiXCR and kept productive beta chains. Entries are consolidated by CDR3 protein sequence, retaining the most common genes and DNA. TCRdb assigned the V and J calls; the authors' analysis was not used. The sample table records more than 650,000 distinct CDR3 sequences; roughly 6% of these occur just once. Approximately 2% of the sample is taken by the ten largest.

CDR1 and CDR2, per the germline V gene, are SGHTA and FQGNSA. Trimming takes 1 base from V and 9 bases from J, and the germline ends sit 6 bases apart. There are 11 amino acids in the CDR3, from cysteine to phenylalanine inclusive. The DNA shown is the 33-base CDR3, in frame from base 1. All donors were healthy Caucasians. Three unrelated non-twin adults were also sequenced: a male aged 18 to 30, a male aged 50 to 60 and a female aged 50 to 60. Miltenyi CD45RO+ enrichment and human naive T-cell isolation kits were used to isolate memory (CD45RO+) and naive T cells from PBMC. The specimen sequenced was naive T cells sorted from blood. The cell subset or site label, as the study defines it: cells isolated with a human naive T-cell isolation kit. The clonotype comes from a man younger than 35 in good health. The chain links TRBV7-2 with TRBJ2-5, with an unclear D gene assignment. The CDR3 protein: CASSLGRSQYF. The bases read TGTGCCAGCAGCTTAGGCCGGTCCCAGTACTTC.